These 17 T cell receptor beta chains were sequenced from one sample in a study of Graves' ophthalmopathy and Graves' hyperthyroidism. CDR3 regions of TCR beta were amplified from RNA transcripts. Second-round multiplex PCR came after a first-round RT-PCR that employed HTBI primers. TCRdb re-analysed the multiplex PCR reads in MiXCR, keeping a single row per CDR3 protein. The sample contains roughly 1.1 million distinct CDR3 sequences, roughly two fifths of which appear only once. Specimen: peripheral blood or thyroid tissue (not recorded which). The receptors stem from an adult man with Graves' hyperthyroidism.

The chain couples TRBV7-2 to TRBJ2-2; D is undetermined. CDR3 length: 15 amino acids. Germline V gene data show CDR1 as SGHTA and CDR2 as FQGNSA. V was pared by 6 bases and J by 6 bases, with 17 bases between. The CDR3 DNA follows: TGTGCCAGCAGGGCCTATACGTCCACCGCCGGGGAGCTGTTTTTT. Translating gives CASRAYTSTAGELFF.

This clonotype turned up a few times. This chain connects TRBV19 to TRBJ1-5; 8 nucleotides match TRBD1. V was pared by 6 bases and J by 2 bases, with 9 bases of the junction left unmatched. This CDR3 has 16 residues. CDR1 LNHDA and CDR2 SQIVND come from the germline V gene (reference sequence). The CDR3 is CASRPNRGERNQPQHF. The DNA for the CDR3 is TGTGCCAGTAGGCCGAACAGGGGGGAGCGCAATCAGCCCCAGCATTTT. Full variable domain (outside the CDR3, taken from reference TRBV19 and TRBJ1-5): DGGITQSPKYLFRKEGQNVTLSCEQNLNHDAMYWYRQDPGQGLRLIYYSQIVNDFQKGDIAEGYSVSREKKESFPLTVTSAQKNPTAFYLCASRPNRGERNQPQHFGDGTRLSIL.

The rearrangement links TRBV6-5 to TRBJ2-5; 9 bases map to TRBD1. Per germline, CDR1 MNHEY and CDR2 SVGAGI. The CDR3 covers 13 residues. Trimming took 6 bases from V and 9 from J; bases not matched to a gene: 8. The DNA for the CDR3 is TGTGCCAGCAGCTGGACAGGGGATCAGCCCCAGTACTTC. This gives the protein CASSWTGDQPQYF.

The CDR3 region is CATSDLAFGVPGELFF. DNA of the CDR3: TGTGCCACCAGTGATTTGGCGTTTGGGGTACCCGGGGAGCTGTTTTTT. The chain combines TRBV24-1 with TRBJ2-2; D uncertain. The CDR3 spans 16 residues. Germline CDR1 KGHDR, CDR2 SFDVKD. Trimming removed 0 bases from V and 6 bases from J, with 13 bases in between.

This clonotype has only a few counts. The chain employs TRBV5-1 and TRBJ1-1; D not resolved. The CDR3 runs 15 residues. Germline V gives CDR1 SGHRS, CDR2 YFSETQ. Trimming shortened V by 4 bases and J by 4 bases, and 17 bases separated the two germline ends. The chain's CDR3 is CASSPTVSSATEAFF. CDR3 bases: TGCGCCAGCAGCCCCACCGTTAGTTCGGCCACTGAAGCTTTCTTT.

This clonotype has at least ten counts. This chain connects TRBV6-6 to TRBJ1-2, with TRBD1 as a possible D gene (5 bases). Trimming shortened V by 0 bases and J by 3 bases, and 11 bases separated the two germline ends. This CDR3 region has 15 residues. Germline CDR1 reads MNHNY; CDR2 reads SVGAGI (reference sequence). The CDR3 loop is CASSYSSKGHYGYTF. The CDR3, as DNA: TGTGCCAGCAGTTACTCGAGCAAGGGACACTATGGCTACACCTTC.

This clonotype showed up just a few times. The chain joins TRBV7-9 to TRBJ2-2; 9 positions match TRBD1. The J segment lost 10 bases and the V segment lost 5 bases, leaving 8 bases of the junction unmatched. The length of the CDR3 is 14 residues. Germline V gene data show CDR1 as SEHNR and CDR2 as FQNEAQ (reference sequence). The CDR3 DNA reads TGTGCCAGCAGCCCCGGGGACAGGGACGAGGAGCTGTTTTTT. It yields the protein CASSPGDRDEELFF.

As concerns this clonotype: A much more abundant neighbour one base away suggests this may be a read error. The chain uses TRBV2 and TRBJ2-7; D is unclear. Germline-derived CDR1 and CDR2 are SNHLY and FYNNEI. V dropped 6 bases and J dropped 7 bases, with 19 bases sitting between them. The CDR3 is 14 residues long. The CDR3 reads CASSPKEATSEQYF. CDR3 bases: TGTGCCAGCAGCCCCAAGGAAGCTACGAGTGAGCAGTACTTC.

Comments on this clonotype: An end of the junction does not agree with germline; a read error may underlie this. This chain links TRBV19 with TRBJ2-2; D is possibly TRBD1 (7 bases). The CDR3 is made up of 16 amino acids. CDR1 LNHDA and CDR2 SQIVND come from the germline V gene (reference sequence). CDR3 amino acids: CASKRQGLVVAGGLFF. The DNA of the CDR3 is TGTGCCAGTAAAAGACAGGGACTGGTAGTGGCCGGGGGGCTGTTTTTT.

In its sample, this clonotype was seen many times. The CDR3 loop is CASSDSGRVNTEAFF. The CDR3 DNA sequence: TGTGCCAGCAGTGATTCTGGGAGGGTGAACACTGAAGCTTTCTTT. The V call is TRBV25-1, the J call TRBJ1-1; D ambiguous. This CDR3 has 15 residues. Germline loops: CDR1 MGHDK, CDR2 SYGVNS. V shed 3 bases and J shed 0 bases, with 11 bases lying between them.

This clonotype was recorded many times. This chain uses TRBV19 with TRBJ1-1; the D is unclear. Trimming took 4 bases from V and 1 from J, leaving 16 bases between them. The CDR3 has 16 amino acids. CDR1 and CDR2 (germline): LNHDA, SQIVND (reference sequence). CDR3: CASSKYGKGANTEAFF. CDR3 sequence (DNA): TGTGCCAGTAGTAAATACGGGAAAGGAGCGAACACTGAAGCTTTCTTT.

This clonotype was recorded at least ten times. The CDR3 DNA is TGCGCCAGCAGCTTGTTGGGCCCGGAGGGTGCTGAAGCTTTCTTT. Protein sequence: CASSLLGPEGAEAFF. V gene TRBV5-1 combines with J gene TRBJ1-1; D remains unclear. Germline lookup yields CDR1 SGHRS and CDR2 YFSETQ. This CDR3 is 15 amino acids long. V gave up 1 base and J gave up 6 bases, with 16 bases separating them.

The chain links TRBV19 to TRBJ1-5; unclear D gene. Germline V CDR1 and CDR2: LNHDA, SQIVND (reference sequence). Trimming pared 2 bases from V and 3 bases from J, leaving 11 bases between. CDR3 length: 15 residues. As DNA, the CDR3 is TGTGCCAGTAGTATAAGGCCCCCCACCAATCAGCCCCAGCATTTT. It translates to CASSIRPPTNQPQHF.

This chain links TRBV20-1 with TRBJ1-5; D may be TRBD1 (6 bases). V shed 8 bases and J shed 5 bases, with 13 bases lying between them. Germline V CDR1 and CDR2: DFQATT, SNEGSKA (reference sequence). The CDR3 covers 12 residues. Written as DNA, the CDR3 is TGCAGTCGACAGGCGGCGTATCAGCCCCAGCATTTT. This sequence encodes CSRQAAYQPQHF.

In regard to this clonotype: A junction boundary mismatches the germline segment, possibly from a read error. J is TRBJ2-5 and V is TRBV12-3 or TRBV12-4, with 7 nucleotides matching TRBD1. This CDR3 contains 14 residues. CDR3 region: CASSLDRNQGTQYF. The CDR3 coding sequence is TGTGCCAGCAGTTTGGACAGGAACCAAGGGACCCAGTACTTC.

As regards this clonotype: A clone one base away is much larger, so this may be a read error. This chain joins TRBV7-9 and TRBJ2-2; 7 bases are a match to TRBD1. Per germline, CDR1 SEHNR and CDR2 FQNEAQ (reference sequence). The length of the CDR3 is 14 residues. CDR3 protein: CASSWGQFTGELLF. CDR3 nucleotide sequence: TGTGCCAGCAGCTGGGGACAGTTCACCGGGGAGCTGCTTTTT. Variable domain in full (rest from reference TRBV7-9 and TRBJ2-2): DTGVSQNPRHKITKRGQNVTFRCDPISEHNRLYWYRQTLGQGPEFLTYFQNEAQLEKSRLLSDRFSAERPKGSFSTLEIQRTEQGDSAMYLCASSWGQFTGELLFGEGSRLTVL.

There are many counts of this clonotype. J is TRBJ1-2 and V is TRBV29-1; D gene uncertain. The CDR3 loop spans 12 amino acids. CDR1 and CDR2 (germline): SQVTM, ANQGSEA. Trimming removed 6 bases from V and 0 bases from J, with 8 bases in between. CDR3 sequence: CSVRAANYGYTF. In DNA form, the CDR3 reads TGCAGCGTGAGGGCCGCTAACTATGGCTACACCTTC.